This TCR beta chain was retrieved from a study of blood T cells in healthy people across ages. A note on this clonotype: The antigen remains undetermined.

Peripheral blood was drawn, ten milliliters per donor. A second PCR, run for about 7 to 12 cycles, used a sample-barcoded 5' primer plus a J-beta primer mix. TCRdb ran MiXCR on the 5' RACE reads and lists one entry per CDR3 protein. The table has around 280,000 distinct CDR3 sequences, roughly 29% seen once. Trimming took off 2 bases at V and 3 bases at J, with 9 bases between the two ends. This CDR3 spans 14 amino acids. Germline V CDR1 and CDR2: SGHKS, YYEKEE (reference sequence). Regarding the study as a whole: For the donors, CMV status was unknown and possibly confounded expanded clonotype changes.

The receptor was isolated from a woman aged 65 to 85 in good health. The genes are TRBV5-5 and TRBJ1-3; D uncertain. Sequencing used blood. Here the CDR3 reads CASSFGELGNTIYF. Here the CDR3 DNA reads TGTGCCAGCAGCTTCGGAGAACTTGGAAACACCATATATTTT.